This is a list of T cell receptor beta chains from one sample in a study of blood T cell repertoires in COVID-19. Measured with immunoSEQ multiplex PCR; TCRdb has only the in-frame clones, and not every one. The table has 400,000 to 500,000 clones, around 87% seen once. The source material was PBMCs or T cells enriched from blood (not recorded which). The origin of the receptors is a middle-aged woman who had recovered from COVID-19. CDR3s include the opening cysteine and the closing phenylalanine or tryptophan. The D gene is left open where the match is weak. Some rows have no size entry. The others give once, few or many, or a class for an expanded clone.

J,V,size,D,DNA,CDR3
TRBJ2-4,TRBV27,once,.,TGTGCCAGCAGTACCTACCGAGCGGGAGCCAAAAACATTCAGTACTTC,CASSTYRAGAKNIQYF
TRBJ2-7,TRBV6-5,.,.,TGTGCCAGCAGTTACGGGGGGACCGCCTACGAGCAGTACTTC,CASSYGGTAYEQYF
TRBJ2-7,TRBV7-2,.,TRBD1,TGTGCCAGCAGCCCAGAGAGGGGGCTTGGTTACGAGCAGTACTTC,CASSPERGLGYEQYF
TRBJ1-4,TRBV6-5,.,.,TGTGCCAGCGGAGGACCTACCTCAACTAATGAAAAACTGTTTTTT,CASGGPTSTNEKLFF
TRBJ1-4,TRBV5-1,.,TRBD1,TGCGCCAGCAGGGACAGGGGTTCAACTAATGAAAAACTGTTTTTT,CASRDRGSTNEKLFF
TRBJ2-1,TRBV5-1,.,TRBD2,TGCGCCAGCAGCTTGCCTTTAGCGGGAGGCGCCTACAATGAGCAGTTCTTC,CASSLPLAGGAYNEQFF
TRBJ1-1,TRBV5-1,.,TRBD1,TGCGCCAGCAGCTTGGGACAGGGGATGAACACTGAAGCTTTCTTT,CASSLGQGMNTEAFF
TRBJ2-3,TRBV5-4,.,TRBD2,TGTGCCAGCAGCTATGGAACCGGGACTAGCGCCTCTTGGGGCACAGATACGCAGTATTTT,CASSYGTGTSASWGTDTQYF
TRBJ2-7,TRBV11-3,.,TRBD1,TGTGCCAGCAGCTTACGACAGGGGGTTAACTACGAGCAGTACTTC,CASSLRQGVNYEQYF
TRBJ2-7,TRBV2,.,TRBD1,TGTGCCAGCAGTGGTTTGACAGGGGGCTACGAGCAGTACTTC,CASSGLTGGYEQYF
TRBJ2-1,TRBV7-2,.,.,TGTGCCAGCAGCACTCGTAGAAGCTCCTACAATGAGCAGTTCTTC,CASSTRRSSYNEQFF
TRBJ1-1,TRBV4-2,.,.,TGTGCCAGCAGCCAAGATCTTCCGGGAAACACTGAAGCTTTCTTT,CASSQDLPGNTEAFF
TRBJ1-1,TRBV10-1,.,.,TGCGCCAGCAGTGATCAGGGATTGAACACTGAAGCTTTCTTT,CASSDQGLNTEAFF
TRBJ2-3,TRBV9,.,TRBD2,TGTGCCAGCAGCGTAGATAGGACTAGAGCAGATACGCAGTATTTT,CASSVDRTRADTQYF
TRBJ1-6,TRBV28,.,.,TGTGCCATCGACTCCGGGGGGCGCGGCGGGTATTCACCCCTCCACTTT,CAIDSGGRGGYSPLHF
TRBJ1-1,TRBV10-1,.,TRBD1,TGCGCCAGCAGTGACCTGGTGGGGACAGGTGAAGCTTTCTTT,CASSDLVGTGEAFF
TRBJ2-1,TRBV5-6,once,TRBD2,TGTGCCAGCAACCTACTAGCGGGAGGTTACAATGAGCAGTTCTTC,CASNLLAGGYNEQFF
TRBJ1-1,TRBV3-1/TRBV3-2,.,TRBD1,TGTGCCAGCAGCCTACAGGGGGCGGCTCTTGGGACTGAAGCTTTCTTT,CASSLQGAALGTEAFF
TRBJ2-3,TRBV4-3,.,TRBD2,TGCGCCAGCAGCCAAGAGTATTCTAGCGGGGGAACAGATACGCAGTATTTT,CASSQEYSSGGTDTQYF
TRBJ1-1,TRBV7-6,few,TRBD1,TGTGCCAGCAGCTTGAGGTCCGGACAGGGGATACGAACGAACACTGAAGCTTTCTTT,CASSLRSGQGIRTNTEAFF
TRBJ2-7,TRBV2,.,.,TGTGCCAGAAGGGTAACAGGTCCTACCTACGAGCAGTACTTC,CARRVTGPTYEQYF
TRBJ1-1,TRBV29-1,once,.,TGCAGCGTTAGGTTACAGACTATGAGAAACACTGAAGCTTTCTTT,CSVRLQTMRNTEAFF
TRBJ2-3,TRBV6-2/TRBV6-3,.,TRBD2,TGTGCCAGCAGTGGACTAGCGAGTACAGATACGCAGTATTTT,CASSGLASTDTQYF
TRBJ1-4,TRBV30,.,TRBD1,TGTGCCTGGACAGGGGGAGGAGAAAAACTGTTTTTT,CAWTGGGEKLFF
TRBJ2-3,TRBV3-1/TRBV3-2,.,TRBD2,TGTGCCACCCGCCTAGCGGGATTAGATACGCAGTATTTT,CATRLAGLDTQYF
TRBJ1-2,TRBV19,.,.,TGTGCCAGCTGGAATTACAGGGCGACTAACTATGGCTACACCTTC,CASWNYRATNYGYTF